The rows below give T cell receptor beta chains drawn from one sample of a study of response to subunit inactivated influenza vaccine. Via MiXCR, TCRdb re-called the RT-PCR reads, giving one row per CDR3 protein. Of 430,000 or so distinct CDR3 sequences listed, approximately 10% are singletons. This material consisted of PBMCs from blood, taken roughly 48 days after vaccination. These receptors all come from a man aged 45-65 years who received an inactivated influenza vaccine. Both conserved end residues are part of each CDR3. D genes are given only for firm matches. Clone size appears in some rows only: once, few, many, or a class for an expanded clone.

.	TRBJ2-1	.	TRBV7-2	TGTGCCAGCAGCTTAGATCTACAGGGCGTAAATGAGCAGTTCTTC	CASSLDLQGVNEQFF
many	TRBJ2-1	.	TRBV5-1	TGCGCCAGCAGCTTGGGACTGAATGAGCAGTTCTTC	CASSLGLNEQFF
few	TRBJ2-1	TRBD1	TRBV7-6	TGTGCCAGCAGCAACGGACAGGGGGCGCGGGGTGAGCAGTTCTTC	CASSNGQGARGEQFF
few	TRBJ2-3	.	TRBV5-1	TGCGCCAGCAGCTTGGCAACCCCAAGGAGGGATACGCAGTATTTT	CASSLATPRRDTQYF
.	TRBJ2-7	TRBD2	TRBV6-2/TRBV6-3	TGTGCCAGCAAGAAGAGCGGGAGCGACGAGCAGTACTTC	CASKKSGSDEQYF
many	TRBJ2-2	.	TRBV12-3/TRBV12-4	TGTGCCAGCAGTAGGATGACCGCGAACACCGGGGAGCTGTTTTTT	CASSRMTANTGELFF
.	TRBJ2-7	TRBD1	TRBV25-1	TGTGCCAGCAGTGCTAGAGGACAGGGTATTTACGAGCAGTACTTC	CASSARGQGIYEQYF
.	TRBJ2-7	.	TRBV7-9	TGTGCCAGCAGCTTAGGGGGAAGAGGGACCTACGAGCAGTACTTC	CASSLGGRGTYEQYF
many	TRBJ2-7	.	TRBV10-3	TGTGCCATCAGTGAATCAACAGGGAGTAGAAACGAGCAGTACTTC	CAISESTGSRNEQYF
.	TRBJ2-5	.	TRBV29-1	TGCAGCGTCAGTATCCCCGAGACCCAGTACTTC	CSVSIPETQYF
few	TRBJ2-5	.	TRBV25-1	TGTGCCAGCAGTGAAGGAATCACTGGCAACCCCCAGTACTTC	CASSEGITGNPQYF
.	TRBJ2-3	.	TRBV19	TGTGCCAGTACGGGTCTAGCGTTTGGATCAGATACGCAGTATTTT	CASTGLAFGSDTQYF
.	TRBJ2-7	.	TRBV6-1	TGTGCCAGCAGCCCCGAAGTAACCAAGACCTACGAGCAGTACTTC	CASSPEVTKTYEQYF
.	TRBJ2-1	.	TRBV14	TGTGCCAGCAGAGGAGTTGGCGGCAGAGATAATGAGCAGTTCTTC	CASRGVGGRDNEQFF
.	TRBJ2-3	TRBD1	TRBV5-1	TGCGCCAGCAGCTTGGGGTCAGGGGGCCTCCCAGATACGCAGTATTTT	CASSLGSGGLPDTQYF
once	TRBJ2-5	TRBD1	TRBV29-1	TGCAGCGTTTTTTCCTGGGACAGGCCGACGGAGACCCAGTACTTC	CSVFSWDRPTETQYF
few	TRBJ1-2	.	TRBV27	TGTGCCAGCAGAACGTCAGGGTTTCATGGCTACACCTTC	CASRTSGFHGYTF